This T cell receptor beta chain emerged from a study of blood T cell repertoires in COVID-19. Produced via immunoSEQ multiplex PCR; TCRdb's table is partial and in-frame only. Of 150,000 to 200,000 clones listed, around nine tenths are singletons. Losses at the gene ends were 3 bases for V and 3 bases for J; bases not matched to a gene: 5. The CDR3 is made up of 14 amino acids. The germline CDR1 and CDR2 sequences are KGHSH and LQKENI. Sequenced material: peripheral blood. This chain links TRBV18 with TRBJ2-7; TRBD1 aligns across 7 bases. This sequence was found in a man aged 40-49 years with active or convalescent COVID-19. CDR3 residues: CASSPRDSLYEQYF. The CDR3 DNA reads TGTGCCAGCTCACCCCGGGACAGCCTCTACGAGCAGTACTTC.